One and the same sample provided the 5 T cell receptor beta chains below, sequenced in a study of T cell responses to AZD1222 COVID-19 vaccine. TCRdb's copy holds only in-frame clones and misses some; the assay was immunoSEQ multiplex PCR. Found here are 100,000 or so clones, nearly 90% of them singletons; the top ten hold approximately 45%. Specimen: peripheral blood, collected 28 days after the second AZD1222 dose. These receptors originate from an adult who received the AZD1222 COVID-19 vaccine.

This chain joins TRBV28 and TRBJ1-4, with D possibly TRBD1 on 6 matching bases. CDR3 length: 15 amino acids. Trimming pared 6 bases from V and 3 bases from J, leaving 14 bases between. CDR1 and CDR2 from the germline V gene are MDHEN and SYDVKM. The CDR3 reads CASSRGGQSNEKLFF. The CDR3 DNA sequence: TGTGCCAGCAGCCGGGGGGGGCAGTCTAATGAAAAACTGTTTTTT.

The chain recombines TRBV19 with TRBJ1-2; D unresolved. Trimming cost V 7 bases and J 0 bases, with 18 bases left between them. The CDR3 is 16 residues long. Germline values: CDR1 LNHDA, CDR2 SQIVND (reference sequence). CDR3 sequence reads: CASTPPGHLANYGYTF. In DNA form, the CDR3 reads TGTGCCAGTACCCCCCCCGGCCACCTCGCTAACTATGGCTACACCTTC. Based on the CDR3 plus reference TRBV19 and TRBJ1-2, the full variable domain is DGGITQSPKYLFRKEGQNVTLSCEQNLNHDAMYWYRQDPGQGLRLIYYSQIVNDFQKGDIAEGYSVSREKKESFPLTVTSAQKNPTAFYLCASTPPGHLANYGYTFGSGTRLTVV.

This rearrangement joins TRBV4-1 to TRBJ2-1; TRBD1 matches 10 bases. In germline, CDR1 is MGHRA, CDR2 YSYEKL. Trimming removed 4 bases from V and 5 bases from J; junction bases left unmatched: 8. The CDR3 length is 16 residues. The CDR3 region has the DNA TGCGCCAGCAGCCGTCTTACCGGGACAGGGGACAATGAGCAGTTCTTC. This sequence encodes CASSRLTGTGDNEQFF.

J is TRBJ2-7 and V is TRBV6-5; 14 bases are a match to TRBD2. The CDR3 loop spans 14 amino acids. The ends lost 6 bases at V and 7 bases at J; junction bases unmatched: 5. Per germline, CDR1 MNHEY and CDR2 SVGAGI. The CDR3 is CASSRLAGGTEQYF. The CDR3 DNA sequence: TGTGCCAGCAGCCGACTAGCGGGGGGGACGGAGCAGTACTTC.

V and J are TRBV5-1 and TRBJ2-2, with 8 bases aligning to TRBD2. Germline-derived CDR1 and CDR2 are SGHRS and YFSETQ. Trimming at V came to 0 bases and at J to 3 bases, leaving 4 bases not matched to a gene. The CDR3 covers 16 residues. CDR3 residues: CASSLDSGTDTGELFF. The CDR3 DNA is TGCGCCAGCAGCTTGGATAGCGGGACGGACACCGGGGAGCTGTTTTTT. Combining the CDR3 with reference TRBV5-1 and TRBJ2-2 gives the whole variable domain KAGVTQTPRYLIKTRGQQVTLSCSPISGHRSVSWYQQTPGQGLQFLFEYFSETQRNKGNFPGRFSGRQFSNSRSEMNVSTLELGDSALYLCASSLDSGTDTGELFFGEGSRLTVL.